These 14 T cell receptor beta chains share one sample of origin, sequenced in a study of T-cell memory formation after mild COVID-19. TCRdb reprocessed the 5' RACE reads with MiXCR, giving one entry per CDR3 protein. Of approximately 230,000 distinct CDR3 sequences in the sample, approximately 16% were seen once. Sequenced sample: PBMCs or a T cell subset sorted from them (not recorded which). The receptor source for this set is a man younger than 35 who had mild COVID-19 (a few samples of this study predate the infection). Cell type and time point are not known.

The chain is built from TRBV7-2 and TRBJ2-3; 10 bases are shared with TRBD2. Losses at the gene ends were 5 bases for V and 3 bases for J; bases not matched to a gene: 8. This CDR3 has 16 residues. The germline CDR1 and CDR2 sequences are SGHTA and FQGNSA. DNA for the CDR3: TGTGCCAGCAGCGTACCTAGCGGGGGTAGGACAGATACGCAGTATTTT. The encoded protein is CASSVPSGGRTDTQYF.

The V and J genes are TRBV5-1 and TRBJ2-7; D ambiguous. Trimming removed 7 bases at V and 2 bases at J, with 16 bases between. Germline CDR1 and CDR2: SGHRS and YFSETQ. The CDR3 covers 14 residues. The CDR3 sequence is CASRQDPGPYEQYF. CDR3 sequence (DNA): TGCGCCAGCCGCCAAGATCCTGGACCCTACGAGCAGTACTTC.

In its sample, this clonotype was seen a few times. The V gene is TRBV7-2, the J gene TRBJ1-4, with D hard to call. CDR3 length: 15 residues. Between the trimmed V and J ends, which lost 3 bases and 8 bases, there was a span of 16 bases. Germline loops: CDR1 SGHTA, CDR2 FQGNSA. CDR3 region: CASSFRSATGEKLFF. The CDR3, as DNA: TGTGCCAGCAGCTTTAGAAGCGCAACGGGAGAAAAACTGTTTTTT.

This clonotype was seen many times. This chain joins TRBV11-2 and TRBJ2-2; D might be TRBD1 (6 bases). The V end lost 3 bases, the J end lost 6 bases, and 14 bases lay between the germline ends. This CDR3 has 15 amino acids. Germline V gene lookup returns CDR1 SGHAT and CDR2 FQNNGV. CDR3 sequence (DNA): TGTGCCAGCAGCTTGAGGGGGACCACGCCCGGGGAGCTGTTTTTT. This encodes CASSLRGTTPGELFF. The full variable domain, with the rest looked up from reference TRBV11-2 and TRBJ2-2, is EAGVAQSPRYKIIEKRQSVAFWCNPISGHATLYWYQQILGQGPKLLIQFQNNGVVDDSQLPKDRFSAERLKGVDSTLKIQPAKLEDSAVYLCASSLRGTTPGELFFGEGSRLTVL.

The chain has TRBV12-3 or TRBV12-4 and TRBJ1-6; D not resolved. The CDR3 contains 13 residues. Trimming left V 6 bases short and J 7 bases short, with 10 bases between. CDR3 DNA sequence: TGTGCCAGCAGATTGCTGAGGAATTCACCCCTCCACTTT. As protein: CASRLLRNSPLHF.

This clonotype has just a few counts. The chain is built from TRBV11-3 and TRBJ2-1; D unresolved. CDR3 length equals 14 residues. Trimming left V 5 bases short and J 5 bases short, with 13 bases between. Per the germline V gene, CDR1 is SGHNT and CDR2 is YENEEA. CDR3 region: CASSLDHNDNEQFF. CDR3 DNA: TGTGCCAGCAGCCTGGATCACAATGACAATGAGCAGTTCTTC.

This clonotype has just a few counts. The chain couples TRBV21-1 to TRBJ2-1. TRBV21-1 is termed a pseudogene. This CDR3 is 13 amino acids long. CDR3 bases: TGTGCCAGCATCCCAAGCTCCTACAATGAGCAGTTCTTC. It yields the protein CASIPSSYNEQFF.

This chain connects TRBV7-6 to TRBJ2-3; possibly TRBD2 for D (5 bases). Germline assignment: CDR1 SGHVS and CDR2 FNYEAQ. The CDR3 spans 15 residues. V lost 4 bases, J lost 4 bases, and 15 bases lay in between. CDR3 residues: CASSSSPARADTQYF. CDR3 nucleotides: TGTGCCAGCAGCTCTTCCCCCGCGCGGGCAGATACGCAGTATTTT.

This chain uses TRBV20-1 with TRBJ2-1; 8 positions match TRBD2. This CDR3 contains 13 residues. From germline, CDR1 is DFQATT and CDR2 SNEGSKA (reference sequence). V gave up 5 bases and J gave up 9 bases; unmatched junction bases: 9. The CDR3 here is CSAFGTSEGEQFF. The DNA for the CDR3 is TGCAGTGCTTTTGGGACTAGTGAGGGTGAGCAGTTCTTC.

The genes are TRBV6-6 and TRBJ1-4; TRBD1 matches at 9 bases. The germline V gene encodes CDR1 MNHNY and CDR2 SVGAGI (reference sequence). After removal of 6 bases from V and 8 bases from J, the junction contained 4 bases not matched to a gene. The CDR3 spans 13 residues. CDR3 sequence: CASRQGAGEKLFF. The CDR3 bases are TGTGCCAGCAGACAGGGGGCCGGAGAAAAACTGTTTTTT.

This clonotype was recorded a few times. CDR3 DNA sequence: TGTGCCGGGACTAGCGGTCCAGATACGCAGTATTTT. Its translation: CAGTSGPDTQYF. J is TRBJ2-3 and V is TRBV6-1; TRBD2 aligns across 11 bases. The junction had 2 bases not matched to a gene; V was cut back by 11 bases and J by 4 bases. The CDR3 loop spans 12 amino acids. The germline V gene has CDR1 MNHNS and CDR2 SASEGT.

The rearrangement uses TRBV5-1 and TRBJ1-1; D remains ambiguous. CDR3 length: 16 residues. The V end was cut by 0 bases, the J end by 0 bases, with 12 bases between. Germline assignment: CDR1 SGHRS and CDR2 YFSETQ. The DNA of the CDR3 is TGCGCCAGCAGCTTGGCGGCAGGAGCCTTGAACACTGAAGCTTTCTTT. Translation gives CASSLAAGALNTEAFF.

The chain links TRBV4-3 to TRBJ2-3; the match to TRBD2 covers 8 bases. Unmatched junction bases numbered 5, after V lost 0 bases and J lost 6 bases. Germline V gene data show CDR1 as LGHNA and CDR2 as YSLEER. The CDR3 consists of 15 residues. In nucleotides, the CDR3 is TGCGCCAGCAGCCAAGAGGGACTAGGGTCCGATACGCAGTATTTT. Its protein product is CASSQEGLGSDTQYF.

The DNA of the CDR3 is TGTGCCAGCAGTTTCTCCCCCGGATTTGCTGGAAACACCATATATTTT. As protein: CASSFSPGFAGNTIYF. This chain joins TRBV28 and TRBJ1-3; D unclear. CDR3 length: 16 amino acids. Trimming removed 3 bases at V and 2 bases at J, with 14 bases between. Germline V CDR1 and CDR2: MDHEN, SYDVKM.